These T cell receptor beta chains were read from a single sample in a study of spatial heterogeneity in lung cancer. TCRdb called the 5' RACE reads again in MiXCR, with one record for every CDR3 protein. In the table there are some 16,000 distinct CDR3 sequences, 6.8% of which are singletons. The sequencing used lung tumor tissue, collected at surgery. The receptor source for this set is a female donor with early-stage non-small cell lung cancer. The CDR3 runs from the conserved cysteine through the conserved F or W. D genes are given only for firm matches. Clone sizes are given selectively: once, few, many, or a class where the clone is expanded.

14 | NA | TRBD2 | TRBJ2-7 | TRBV28 | TGTGCCAGCAGGGGGGGGACGGATCTCTACGAGCAGTACTTC | CASRGGTDLYEQYF
14 | few | TRBD2 | TRBJ2-3 | TRBV5-4 | TGTGCCAGCAGCCCACAGACTAGCGGGGGGGAGCAGTATTTT | CASSPQTSGGEQYF
18 | NA | TRBD2 | TRBJ2-3 | TRBV20-1 | TGCAGTGCCCCCGGGACTAGCGGGGGGGACGACTTCACAGATACGCAGTATTTT | CSAPGTSGGDDFTDTQYF
15 | NA | NA | TRBJ2-7 | TRBV7-2 | TGTGCCAGCAGCCCAAAGCGAGACAGAGCCTACGAGCAGTACTTC | CASSPKRDRAYEQYF
16 | NA | NA | TRBJ2-4 | TRBV7-3 | TGTGCCAGCAGCTTAACTCCGACGGGCGCTCTAAACATTCAGTACTTC | CASSLTPTGALNIQYF
15 | many | NA | TRBJ1-1 | TRBV10-2 | TGCGCCAGCAGGACCCTAGGTTGGGAGGACACTGAAGCTTTCTTT | CASRTLGWEDTEAFF
13 | medium-sized | NA | TRBJ2-4 | TRBV7-3 | TGTGCCAGCAGCTTAGGTCCTGAGCCCCCCCAGTACTTC | CASSLGPEPPQYF
16 | medium-sized | TRBD1 | TRBJ1-5 | TRBV5-8 | TGTGCCAGCAGCTGGGACAGGGGCTATAGCAATCAGCCCCAGCATTTT | CASSWDRGYSNQPQHF
15 | medium-sized | TRBD1 | TRBJ1-6 | TRBV5-1 | TGCGCCAGCAGCGCCAGCGGACAGGGGAATTCACCCCTCCACTTT | CASSASGQGNSPLHF
15 | many | TRBD1 | TRBJ2-3 | TRBV7-2 | TGTGCCAGCACCGCGACAGGGATTAGCACAGATACGCAGTATTTT | CASTATGISTDTQYF
16 | medium-sized | TRBD2 | TRBJ2-3 | TRBV4-2 | TGTGCCAGCAGCCCAGGACTAGCCGGCATAACAGATACGCAGTATTTT | CASSPGLAGITDTQYF
14 | NA | NA | TRBJ1-2 | TRBV20-1 | TGCAGTGCTAGAGATCGCCAGGGGACGGGTGGCTACACCTTC | CSARDRQGTGGYTF
14 | few | TRBD1 | TRBJ1-1 | TRBV3-1 | TGTGCCAGCAGCCTGGGACAGGGCACCACTGAAGCTTTCTTT | CASSLGQGTTEAFF
14 | medium-sized | NA | TRBJ1-2 | TRBV5-1 | TGCGCCAGCAGCTCTTGGACGGGGAACTATGGCTACACCTTC | CASSSWTGNYGYTF
13 | medium-sized | NA | TRBJ1-6 | TRBV14 | TGTGCCAGCAGCGGTTTCAGTAATTCACCCCTCCACTTT | CASSGFSNSPLHF
14 | many | NA | TRBJ2-3 | TRBV15 | TGTGCCACCAGCAGAAGCCAGGGAGTAGATACGCAGTATTTT | CATSRSQGVDTQYF
19 | many | TRBD2 | TRBJ2-1 | TRBV12-3/TRBV12-4 | TGTGCCAGCAGCTCCTCGCTAGCGGGGGGGCCAAGCTCCTACAATGAGCAGTTCTTC | CASSSSLAGGPSSYNEQFF
13 | many | TRBD1 | TRBJ2-4 | TRBV7-2 | TGTGCCAGCAGACAAACAGGGGAGAACATTCAGTACTTC | CASRQTGENIQYF
16 | many | NA | TRBJ1-5 | TRBV6-6 | TGTGCCAGCAGTTTGGGGGTAGGGGGATATGGGCAGCCCCAGCATTTT | CASSLGVGGYGQPQHF
18 | many | TRBD1 | TRBJ1-3 | TRBV7-2 | TGTGCCAGCAGCTTAGGAGGGTGGACAGGGATTCTGCGAAACACCATATATTTT | CASSLGGWTGILRNTIYF
14 | NA | TRBD1 | TRBJ1-5 | TRBV29-1 | TGCAGCGCCGCGACAGGGGCATCCAATCAGCCCCAGCATTTT | CSAATGASNQPQHF
14 | many | NA | TRBJ2-7 | TRBV3-1 | TGTGCCAGCAGCCAAGGCCTTACTAGCAGCGAGCAGTACTTC | CASSQGLTSSEQYF
14 | NA | NA | TRBJ1-2 | TRBV11-2 | TGTGCCAGCAGCTTAGCAGGGGTTAACTATGGCTACACCTTC | CASSLAGVNYGYTF
17 | many | NA | TRBJ2-3 | TRBV20-1 | TGCAGTGCCCATGGCAGGGGGGCCAGAGATTTCACAGATACGCAGTATTTT | CSAHGRGARDFTDTQYF
15 | few | TRBD1 | TRBJ2-5 | TRBV7-2 | TGTGCCAGCAGCATTGGGACAGGGTATGGAGAGACCCAGTACTTC | CASSIGTGYGETQYF
15 | NA | TRBD1 | TRBJ2-5 | TRBV20-1 | TGCAGTGCGACCCCACAGGGGGCTAGGCAAGAGACCCAGTACTTC | CSATPQGARQETQYF
18 | medium-sized | NA | TRBJ2-3 | TRBV6-6 | TGTGCCAGCAGTTACTCATCGACGGCCGGATGGAGCACAGATACGCAGTATTTT | CASSYSSTAGWSTDTQYF
13 | few | NA | TRBJ2-7 | TRBV19 | TGTGCCTCGAGTAGCGTCCAAACCTACGAGCAGTACTTC | CASSSVQTYEQYF
12 | many | NA | TRBJ2-1 | TRBV4-1 | TGCGCCAGCAGCCGTTCGATCGGGGAGCAGTTCTTC | CASSRSIGEQFF
13 | many | NA | TRBJ1-2 | TRBV12-3/TRBV12-4 | TGTGCCAGCAGTTTAGACGCTGTCTATGGCTACACCTTC | CASSLDAVYGYTF
15 | many | NA | TRBJ2-7 | TRBV3-1 | TGTGCCAGCAGCCTCGGGGCGGGACAGACCTACGAGCAGTACTTC | CASSLGAGQTYEQYF
15 | many | TRBD2 | TRBJ2-7 | TRBV20-1 | TGCAGTGCTAGTCGGAAGCGGGGGGGCTACTACGAGCAGTACTTC | CSASRKRGGYYEQYF
12 | many | NA | TRBJ2-3 | TRBV20-1 | TGCAGTGCTAGCGGGGTGGCAGATACGCAGTATTTT | CSASGVADTQYF
16 | medium-sized | TRBD2 | TRBJ2-5 | TRBV5-1 | TGCGCCAGCAGCGGAGCGGGGGGGCGAAATTCAGAGACCCAGTACTTC | CASSGAGGRNSETQYF
11 | NA | NA | TRBJ2-1 | TRBV28 | TGTGCCAGCAGTTATGGGAATGAGCAGTTCTTC | CASSYGNEQFF
15 | few | NA | TRBJ1-1 | TRBV5-1 | TGCGTCAGCAGCTTGGGACTACAGGGAAACACTGAAGCTTTCTTT | CVSSLGLQGNTEAFF
18 | many | NA | TRBJ1-4 | TRBV7-2 | TGTGCCAGCAGCTTAGCGGGTGGGGCCACTGCAACTAATGAAAAACTGTTTTTT | CASSLAGGATATNEKLFF
14 | many | NA | TRBJ1-5 | TRBV20-1 | TGCAGTGCTAGCCCGGGAAACGGCAATCAGCCCCAGCATTTT | CSASPGNGNQPQHF
15 | many | TRBD1 | TRBJ1-1 | TRBV28 | TGTGCCAGCAGTGCCCGCTCGACAGGGACGACTGAAGCTTTCTTT | CASSARSTGTTEAFF
14 | many | NA | TRBJ2-7 | TRBV6-6 | TGTGCCACCCTCTCCGGACGGGTCCAATCCGAGCAGTACTTC | CATLSGRVQSEQYF